The rows below give T cell receptor beta chains drawn from one sample of a study of CD8 T cells in Susac syndrome. TCRdb recomputed calls from the immunoSEQ multiplex PCR reads with MiXCR, one row per CDR3 protein. The sample holds 80,000 or so distinct CDR3 sequences, approximately 94% seen once. The sample taken for sequencing was CD8+ T cells from PBMCs. The receptors stem from a human donor with Susac syndrome. Each CDR3 is given with its conserved first and last residue. The D gene is left open where the match is weak. Where a row states a size, it is once, few, many or the class of an expanded clone; other rows omit it.

clone_size,v_call,d_call,j_call,cdr3_nt,cdr3_aa
.,TRBV27,.,TRBJ2-1,TGTGCCAGCAGTAAAGTAGGTGAGCAGTTCTTC,CASSKVGEQFF
.,TRBV9,TRBD2,TRBJ2-3,TGTGCCAGCACCCGCGAGGCGGGGGCAGATACGCAGTATTTT,CASTREAGADTQYF
.,TRBV2,.,TRBJ1-1,TGTGCCAGCAGTCAGGGGTCTTTAACTGAAGCTTTCTTT,CASSQGSLTEAFF
.,TRBV6-4,.,TRBJ2-6,TGTGCCAGCAGTGACTCGTCGAGCTCTGGGGCCAACGTCCTGACTTTC,CASSDSSSSGANVLTF
.,TRBV20-1,TRBD2,TRBJ2-1,TGCAGTGCTAGCCTAGCGGGGCGCAATGAGCAGTTCTTC,CSASLAGRNEQFF
.,TRBV7-9,.,TRBJ2-7,TGTGCCAGCAGCTTAGGGCGAGAAGCCCAGCAGTACTTC,CASSLGREAQQYF
.,TRBV30,.,TRBJ1-1,TGTGCCTGGAGCTCGAGGTGGGGCCGGAGGGGCACTGAAGCTTTCTTT,CAWSSRWGRRGTEAFF
.,TRBV20-1,.,TRBJ2-7,TGCAGTGCCTGGACTGACCTGGGGGAGCAGTACTTC,CSAWTDLGEQYF
.,TRBV7-9,.,TRBJ1-1,TGTGCCAGCAGCCCTCGAACTAACACTGAAGCTTTCTTT,CASSPRTNTEAFF
.,TRBV6-5,.,TRBJ2-2,TGTGCCAGCATAGGCAGGACCGGGGAGCTGTTTTTT,CASIGRTGELFF
.,TRBV9,.,TRBJ1-1,TGTGCCAGCAGCGTAGCTACGAGGGGGAACACTGAAGCTTTCTTT,CASSVATRGNTEAFF
.,TRBV20-1,.,TRBJ1-1,TGCAGTGCTAGATGGGTGGAAGCTTTCTTT,CSARWVEAFF
.,TRBV29-1,TRBD1,TRBJ2-2,TGCAGCGTTGGCCGGGACAGTCTTCTCGGGGAGCTGTTTTTT,CSVGRDSLLGELFF
once,TRBV4-3,.,TRBJ2-3,TGCGCCAGCAGCCCAAGTCCATCCCTCGAAGCAGATACGCAGTATTTT,CASSPSPSLEADTQYF